This T cell receptor beta chain was identified during a study of molecular identifiers for immune sequencing clone quantification. Turning to the study itself: With replicates, the RNA of around 20,000 or 100,000 naive CD8 cells was split five ways and four were sequenced. Whole-study results and caveats: Detection of one spiked Jurkat cell's TCR RNA reportedly worked in 850,000 to 1,000,000 naive cells. It was shown that clones above 20 RNA copies held over 99% of effector molecules, but under 1% in naive cells.

The ends were cut back, 1 base at V and 7 bases at J, with 14 bases in the middle. Germline loops: CDR1 MNHEY, CDR2 SVGEGT. The CDR3 extends over 14 amino acids. This clonotype was detected a few times. Its antigen remains unidentified. Sorting defined naive CD8 T cells as CD8+CD4-CCR7+CD45RA+. TCRdb used MiXCR to reprocess the PCR reads, holding one entry per CDR3 protein. The sample holds about 640,000 distinct CDR3 sequences, 15% to 20% seen once. J is TRBJ2-7 and V is TRBV6-2 or TRBV6-3, with D possibly matching TRBD1 (6 bases). This receptor was taken from a human donor in good health. Some libraries in this study had Jurkat cell RNA spiked in. Sequencing was done on a sample of naive CD8+ T cells from blood, with Jurkat cell RNA spiked in. The subset is: FACS-sorted CD8+CD4-CCR7+CD45RA+ naive T cells. CDR3 protein: CASSYFQGTGEQYF. DNA of the CDR3: TGTGCCAGCAGTTACTTCCAGGGGACGGGTGAGCAGTACTTC.